This TCR beta chain was captured by sequencing in a study of CD8 T cells in Susac syndrome (dated by TCRdb to about 2019). With regard to the full study: Repertoire sequencing was used to test whether CD8+ T cell activation and differentiation in Susac syndrome was antigen driven.

What the study reported, not specific to this receptor: The number of individuals in the TCR sequencing and HLA analysis was recognized as being relatively small.

About this clonotype: Its antigen specificity is not known. No much larger clonotype is one base removed from it; base qualities were not supplied.

The CDR3 has 13 amino acids, counting the end cysteine and phenylalanine. The DNA shown is the 39-base CDR3, in frame from base 1. V is reduced by 4 bases and J by 2 bases, leaving a spacing of 11 bases between them. CDR1 and CDR2 (GTSNPN, SVGIG) derive from the germline V gene (reference sequence). Peripheral blood CD8+ and CD4+ T cells from healthy donors, Susac syndrome patients and multiple sclerosis patients were profiled by high-throughput TCR beta sequencing. Multiple sclerosis controls were treatment-naive patients with stable or active relapsing-remitting disease fulfilling revised McDonald criteria. Bulk CD8+ and CD4+ T cells were purified by magnetic negative isolation, whereas CD8+ TEMRA cells were enriched by FACS. Blood was collected in EDTA tubes and processed within 24 hours, with PBMCs isolated through density gradient centrifugation. PBMCs intended for TCR sequencing were cryopreserved in liquid nitrogen and were subsequently thawed in a 37 degrees C water bath. A purity of at least 90% was achieved for sorted or isolated CD4+, CD8+ and CD8+ TEMRA cells.

RNA was extracted using the RNeasy kit, and about 0.45 to 1 ug of the RNA was reverse transcribed with random hexamers. TCR beta CDR3 regions were amplified with the immunoSEQ multiplex PCR assay covering 54 Vbeta and 13 Jbeta segments. PCR amplification bias was corrected using a synthetic template baseline for primer optimization and computational correction. As for how the authors treated the data: Only productive sequences were kept, with reads annotated to V, D and J genes according to IMGT and analyzed in immunoSEQ Analyzer. Clonality was calculated as one minus the Shannon entropy normalized by log2 of the number of productive unique sequences. For each patient and control, public and private clones were evaluated within the 100 most prevalent clones. Susac-specific clones were defined as absent from healthy and MS cohorts, about 1,100 published viral clones and other ImmuneACCESS disease sequences. TCRdb trimmed the raw reads at Q25, called clones with MiXCR and kept productive beta chains. Rows with one shared CDR3 protein collapse into an entry with the most common genes and DNA. These V and J calls are TCRdb output, not the study's own analysis. This sample holds hundreds of thousands of distinct CDR3 sequences; over 90% were observed only once. The ten largest clones take up approximately 0.081% of the sample.

The chain uses TRBV30 and TRBJ1-2, with no confident D gene call. Sequenced input: CD4+ T cells from PBMCs. The clonotype was recovered from a human donor with multiple sclerosis. The encoded CDR3 is CAWTHRRNYGYTF. The DNA is as follows: TGTGCCTGGACCCATCGGAGGAACTATGGCTACACCTTC.